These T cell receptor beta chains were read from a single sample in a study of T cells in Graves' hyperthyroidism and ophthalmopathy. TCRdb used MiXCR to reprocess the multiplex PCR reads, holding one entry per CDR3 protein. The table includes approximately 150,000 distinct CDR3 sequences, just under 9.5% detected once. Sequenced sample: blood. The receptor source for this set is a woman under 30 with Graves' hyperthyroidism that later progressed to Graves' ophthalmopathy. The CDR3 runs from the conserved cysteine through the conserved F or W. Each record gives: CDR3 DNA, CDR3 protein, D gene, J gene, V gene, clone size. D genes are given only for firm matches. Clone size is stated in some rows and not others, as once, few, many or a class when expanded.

TGCAGTGGTCTAGGTTCTAGCGGGGGGCGGGGGAAAGAGACCCAGTACTTC CSGLGSSGGRGKETQYF TRBD2 TRBJ2-5 TRBV20-1 few
TGTGCCAGCAGTGAAATACAGGGATGGGAGACCCAGTACTTC CASSEIQGWETQYF NA TRBJ2-5 TRBV6-1 many
TGTGCCAGTAGCATCACGACAGGGCGCACAGATACGCAGTATTTT CASSITTGRTDTQYF TRBD1 TRBJ2-3 TRBV19 NA
TGCGCCAGCAGCCAAGCCCGGGTGGGTGGTAATTCACCCCTCCACTTT CASSQARVGGNSPLHF NA TRBJ1-6 TRBV4-1 few
TGTGCCAGCAACCCGGGCACCTACGAGCAGTACTTC CASNPGTYEQYF NA TRBJ2-7 TRBV6-2/TRBV6-3 NA
TGTGCCAGCAGCACCTTGGGGTTCAATGAGCAGTTCTTC CASSTLGFNEQFF NA TRBJ2-1 TRBV7-2 many
TGTGCCAGCAGTTTATCCCGTTATCAGCGGGGGGGCCTTCGGCCCACCGGGGAGCTGTTTTTT CASSLSRYQRGGLRPTGELFF TRBD2 TRBJ2-2 TRBV27 many
TGTGCCAGTACTCCCGGGACAGGGCCCTACGAGCAGTACTTC CASTPGTGPYEQYF TRBD1 TRBJ2-7 TRBV19 many
TGTGCCAGCAGCCAAGTTGGAGGGGTGGTATCCTGGACCAACGTCCTGACTTTC CASSQVGGVVSWTNVLTF NA TRBJ2-6 TRBV3-1 few
TGCAGTGCCCGTCGGGGCAGGGAATCGTATCAGCCCCAGCATTTT CSARRGRESYQPQHF NA TRBJ1-5 TRBV20-1 many
TGTGCCAGCAGCTTTCGGGGCGGATGGAACGCCGGGGAGCTGTTTTTT CASSFRGGWNAGELFF NA TRBJ2-2 TRBV11-2 NA
TGTGCCAGCAGCCCTCCCTATGAAGGGGTTGGCTACACCTTC CASSPPYEGVGYTF NA TRBJ1-2 TRBV7-9 NA
TGTGCCTGGAGTGTAGTTCTTGGCAATCAGCCCCAGCATTTT CAWSVVLGNQPQHF NA TRBJ1-5 TRBV30 many
TGTGCCAGCAGTGATTTCAGGGATTTTCAGCCCCAGCATTTT CASSDFRDFQPQHF NA TRBJ1-5 TRBV6-1 many
TGTGCCAGCAGCATTCAACCGGATTCACCCCTCCACTTT CASSIQPDSPLHF NA TRBJ1-6 TRBV7-6 NA
TGCAGCGTTGTTGTTCCACATGAGCAGTTCTTC CSVVVPHEQFF NA TRBJ2-1 TRBV29-1 NA
TGTGCCTGCATTACTACTAGCGGGCCGAACACCGGGGAGCTGTTTTTT CACITTSGPNTGELFF TRBD2 TRBJ2-2 TRBV2 many
TGCGCCAGCAGCTTGGAGGGACAGGAGAACACTGAAGCTTTCTTT CASSLEGQENTEAFF TRBD1 TRBJ1-1 TRBV5-1 many
TGTGCCACCAGCAGATCGCGACAGGGGGGCAATGAAAAACTGTTTTTT CATSRSRQGGNEKLFF TRBD1 TRBJ1-4 TRBV15 many
TGTGCCTGGAGTGTACTTGGTGGCACTGAAGCTTTCTTT CAWSVLGGTEAFF NA TRBJ1-1 TRBV30 many
TGCAGCGTTGAAGATCAGTTGAGGAGCCATGGCTACACCTTC CSVEDQLRSHGYTF NA TRBJ1-2 TRBV29-1 many
TGTGCCAGCAGTCAGCACAGGGGGCTTCAGCCCCAGCATTTT CASSQHRGLQPQHF TRBD1 TRBJ1-5 TRBV12-3/TRBV12-4 many
TGCAGTGCTCCAGATACGGGGGAGACCCAGTACTTC CSAPDTGETQYF NA TRBJ2-5 TRBV20-1 many
TGCAGTGCTAGGATGTTGGGGACTGAAGCTTTCTTT CSARMLGTEAFF NA TRBJ1-1 TRBV20-1 many
TGCAGTGCTAGCCCGACAGGGGACACCGGGGAGCTGTTTTTT CSASPTGDTGELFF TRBD1 TRBJ2-2 TRBV20-1 many
TGTGCCAGCAGTCCAAAGGTGACAGATACGCAGTATTTT CASSPKVTDTQYF NA TRBJ2-3 TRBV12-3/TRBV12-4 many
TGTGCCAGCAGGGCCGGAGACAGGGGCCCATATGGCTACACCTTC CASRAGDRGPYGYTF TRBD1 TRBJ1-2 TRBV6-1 many
TGTGCCAGTAGTCCGGACAGGGGGCGTTATGGCTACACCTTC CASSPDRGRYGYTF TRBD1 TRBJ1-2 TRBV19 NA
TGTGCCAGCAGTTTAGGAGGGAACCACTATGGCTACACCTTC CASSLGGNHYGYTF NA TRBJ1-2 TRBV27 many
TGTGCCAGCAGCTTAAGGCGGACCCCAGAGACCCAGTACTTC CASSLRRTPETQYF NA TRBJ2-5 TRBV7-2 many
TGTGCCAGCAGCCCTGGGACAGGGGTCACTGAAGCTTTCTTT CASSPGTGVTEAFF TRBD1 TRBJ1-1 TRBV3-1 medium-sized
TGTGCCAGCAGTGAACCGAGAAGACAGGGAGGCTTTCGTGGCTACACCTTC CASSEPRRQGGFRGYTF TRBD1 TRBJ1-2 TRBV25-1 many
TGTGCCAGCAGTAGGGGGGGCTTAGTTCAGGCCGGGGAGCTGTTTTTT CASSRGGLVQAGELFF NA TRBJ2-2 TRBV2 many
TGTGCCAGCCAAAATGGGGACAGGATAGATGGCTACACCTTC CASQNGDRIDGYTF TRBD1 TRBJ1-2 TRBV6-2/TRBV6-3 many
TGTGCCAGCAGTTCGCGACAGGGGGTAGTTGGCTACACCTTC CASSSRQGVVGYTF TRBD1 TRBJ1-2 TRBV12-3/TRBV12-4 many
TGTGCCAGCAGCCAAGGGGACAGGGGGCACGAAAAACTGTTTTTT CASSQGDRGHEKLFF TRBD1 TRBJ1-4 TRBV4-2 NA
TGTGCCAGCAGTGAAATAGCGGGGCCCGGAACCCAGTACTTC CASSEIAGPGTQYF TRBD2 TRBJ2-5 TRBV6-1 NA
TGTGCCACCAGCCGGCGGGAGTTGGATAATGAGCAGTTCTTC CATSRRELDNEQFF TRBD2 TRBJ2-1 TRBV15 NA
TGTGCCAGCAGTTACTTCACAGATACGCAGTATTTT CASSYFTDTQYF NA TRBJ2-3 TRBV12-3/TRBV12-4 many
TGCAGTGCTAGTAAGGGGACAGTAGGGGTTGGGACCCAGTACTTC CSASKGTVGVGTQYF TRBD1 TRBJ2-5 TRBV20-1 NA
TGTGCCAGCAGTGTAACCGGGACTAGCGGGAGGGCCAGCACAGATACGCAGTATTTT CASSVTGTSGRASTDTQYF TRBD2 TRBJ2-3 TRBV25-1 many
TGTGCCAGCAGGATACGGGGACTAGCGAACTCCTACAATGAGCAGTTCTTC CASRIRGLANSYNEQFF TRBD2 TRBJ2-1 TRBV7-3 many
TGTGCCAGCAGTCCCAAGACAGAAATCCAGCCCCAGCATTTT CASSPKTEIQPQHF NA TRBJ1-5 TRBV6-1 NA
TGTGCCAGCAGCCTCCCAGGGACTCCTCGGCCCACAGATACGCAGTATTTT CASSLPGTPRPTDTQYF NA TRBJ2-3 TRBV5-5 many
TGTGCCAGCAGCGTAGCTCCGCAGGGCCACGAGCAGTACTTC CASSVAPQGHEQYF NA TRBJ2-7 TRBV9 many
TGTGCCAGCAGTTACTTCGGAAAGGGAAGGGACACTGAAGCTTTCTTT CASSYFGKGRDTEAFF NA TRBJ1-1 TRBV6-5 many
TGTGCCAGCAGAAAAAGGCTTTGGGGACAGGGAGGCCCTAATCAGCCCCAGCATTTT CASRKRLWGQGGPNQPQHF TRBD1 TRBJ1-5 TRBV28 many
TGTGCTAGCAGCCCGGAGCAGGAAGAGACCCAGTACTTC CASSPEQEETQYF NA TRBJ2-5 TRBV7-7 NA
TGTGCCATCAGTGAGTCGGCGGTGGCGGCAGGGTCTAACTATGGCTACACCTTC CAISESAVAAGSNYGYTF NA TRBJ1-2 TRBV10-3 many
TGTGCCAGCAGTTTATCGGCCGCTCCTCTCCTCTATGGCTACACCTTC CASSLSAAPLLYGYTF NA TRBJ1-2 TRBV27 NA
TGTGTCAGCAGCCCCGGATACAGGGGTGGAGCAGATACGCAGTATTTT CVSSPGYRGGADTQYF TRBD1 TRBJ2-3 TRBV5-1 NA
TGTGCCAGCAGTAGAGCGGGAGGGGCAAAGGGTAATGAGCAGTTCTTC CASSRAGGAKGNEQFF TRBD2 TRBJ2-1 TRBV6-2/TRBV6-3 many
TGTGCCAGCAGTTTATTGTCCAGGGCGGCGGGCTACACCTTC CASSLLSRAAGYTF NA TRBJ1-2 TRBV28 many
TGTGCCAGTAGTAAACAGGGATCGTGGACCTTC CASSKQGSWTF NA TRBJ1-2 TRBV19 once
TGTGCCAGCAGCTCCCAGGGGAGTACCGGGGAGCTGTTTTTT CASSSQGSTGELFF NA TRBJ2-2 TRBV11-3 NA
TGTGCCAGCAGTGGAGGACTAGCGGACTATTCCTACGAGCAGTACTTC CASSGGLADYSYEQYF TRBD2 TRBJ2-7 TRBV6-1 many
TGCAGTGCTAGTTTGGGTTTTAACTATGGCTACACCTTC CSASLGFNYGYTF NA TRBJ1-2 TRBV20-1 many